Listed here are 6 T cell receptor beta chains from one sample, sequenced in a study of T-cell reconstitution after alpha-beta-depleted transplantation in children. This sample's TCRbeta library carried unique molecular identifier barcodes. MiXCR, applied by TCRdb to the PCR reads, yields one record per CDR3 protein. Counted here are fewer than 1 million distinct CDR3 sequences, roughly 16% occurring once; the ten biggest clones make up around 5%. This specimen was PBMCs, mostly from graft donor cells, taken 360 days after TCRalphabeta/CD19-depleted stem cell transplant. Receptor source: a male patient aged 10-17 years who had a stem cell transplant for acute lymphoblastic leukemia, so the T cells may come from the graft donor.

The V call is TRBV3-1, the J call TRBJ2-1, with TRBD2 matching 7 bases. V shed 3 bases, J shed 4 bases, and the junction held 9 bases outside the gene matches. The CDR3 has 16 residues. Per the germline V gene, CDR1 is LGHDT and CDR2 is YNNKEL (reference sequence). CDR3 region: CASSQVRSGVYNEQFF. In DNA form, the CDR3 reads TGTGCCAGCAGCCAGGTCCGGAGCGGGGTGTACAATGAGCAGTTCTTC.

The rearrangement joins TRBV29-1 to TRBJ2-2, with D unresolved. Trimming took off 4 bases at V and 9 bases at J, with 6 bases between the two ends. The CDR3 totals 10 residues. Looked up from germline, CDR1 is SQVTM and CDR2 is ANQGSEA. CDR3 DNA: TGCAGCGTTGGTGGCCGGGAGCTGTTTTTT. Translated: CSVGGRELFF.

The gene calls are TRBV11-2 and TRBJ2-1; D unresolved. Germline assignment: CDR1 SGHAT and CDR2 FQNNGV. The CDR3 spans 12 residues. V lost 3 bases to trimming and J lost 7 bases, with 7 bases between them. The CDR3 nucleotides read TGTGCCAGCAGCTTCGAGAGTAATGAGCAGTTCTTC. This translates into CASSFESNEQFF.

This clonotype has a handful of counts. CDR3 amino acids: CASSQDTLAGGSNEQFF. The DNA for the CDR3 is TGTGCCAGCAGCCAAGATACGCTAGCGGGAGGGTCTAATGAGCAGTTCTTC. The J gene is TRBJ2-1, the V gene TRBV4-2; 12 bases agree with TRBD2. The germline V gene encodes CDR1 LGHNA and CDR2 YNFKEQ. The CDR3 is 17 amino acids. V lost 0 bases and J lost 7; bases outside the gene matches: 7.

CDR3 residues: CASSQSTYRLNTEAFF. Here the CDR3 DNA reads TGCGCCAGCAGCCAAAGCACGTACCGCTTGAACACTGAAGCTTTCTTT. The chain joins TRBV4-1 to TRBJ1-1; D not certain. Germline-derived CDR1 and CDR2 are MGHRA and YSYEKL. V was trimmed by 2 bases and J by 0 bases, leaving 13 bases between them. This CDR3 comprises 16 residues.

The table lists this clonotype with a few counts. The V and J genes are TRBV13 and TRBJ1-3; the D gene is possibly TRBD1 (6 bases). CDR1 and CDR2 from the germline V gene are PRHDT and FYEKMQ (reference sequence). Trimming left V 2 bases short and J 2 bases short, with 13 bases between. CDR3 length: 16 residues. This chain's CDR3 is CASSLNMGAAGNTIYF. CDR3 nucleotides: TGTGCCAGCAGCTTAAATATGGGGGCAGCTGGAAACACCATATATTTT.